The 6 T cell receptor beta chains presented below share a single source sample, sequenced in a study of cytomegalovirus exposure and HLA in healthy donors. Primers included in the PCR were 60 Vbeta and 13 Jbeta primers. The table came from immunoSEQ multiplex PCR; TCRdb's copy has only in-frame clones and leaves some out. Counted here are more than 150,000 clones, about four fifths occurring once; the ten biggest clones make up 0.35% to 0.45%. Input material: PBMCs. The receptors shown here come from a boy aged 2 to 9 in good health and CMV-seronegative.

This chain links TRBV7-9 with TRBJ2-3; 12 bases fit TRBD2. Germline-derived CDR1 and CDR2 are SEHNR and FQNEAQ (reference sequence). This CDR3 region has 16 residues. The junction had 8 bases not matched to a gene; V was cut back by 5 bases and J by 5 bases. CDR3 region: CASSPRLAGDLDTQYF. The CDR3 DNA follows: TGTGCCAGCAGCCCGAGACTAGCGGGAGACCTAGATACGCAGTATTTT.

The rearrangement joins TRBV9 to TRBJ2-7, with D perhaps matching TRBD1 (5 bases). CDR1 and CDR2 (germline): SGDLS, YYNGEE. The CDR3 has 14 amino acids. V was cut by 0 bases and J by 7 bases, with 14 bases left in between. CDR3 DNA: TGTGCCAGCAGCGTAGGGATGGAAGGGGAAGAGCAGTACTTC. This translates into CASSVGMEGEEQYF.

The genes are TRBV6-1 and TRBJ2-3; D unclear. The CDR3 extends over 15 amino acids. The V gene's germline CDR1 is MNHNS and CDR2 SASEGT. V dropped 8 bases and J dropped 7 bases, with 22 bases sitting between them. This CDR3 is CASSMRIPEPNTQYF. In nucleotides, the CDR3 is TGTGCCAGCTCTATGCGGATACCCGAACCGAATACGCAGTATTTT.

CDR3 protein: CASSPGDQETQYF. Here the CDR3 DNA reads TGTGCCAGCAGCCCGGGGGACCAAGAGACCCAGTACTTC. V is TRBV11-3 and J is TRBJ2-5, with D tentatively TRBD2 (6 bases). The CDR3 loop spans 13 amino acids. The V and J ends lost 5 bases and 0 bases respectively, with 7 bases between them. Germline V gives CDR1 SGHNT, CDR2 YENEEA.

The CDR3, as DNA: TGTGCCAGCAGATCCGGGGGAAGCCAGCAGTACTTC. This gives the protein CASRSGGSQQYF. The chain has TRBV28 and TRBJ2-7; weak D call: TRBD2 (6 bases). From germline, CDR1 is MDHEN and CDR2 SYDVKM. There are 12 residues in the CDR3. Deletions cut 6 bases from V and 8 bases from J, with 14 bases between.

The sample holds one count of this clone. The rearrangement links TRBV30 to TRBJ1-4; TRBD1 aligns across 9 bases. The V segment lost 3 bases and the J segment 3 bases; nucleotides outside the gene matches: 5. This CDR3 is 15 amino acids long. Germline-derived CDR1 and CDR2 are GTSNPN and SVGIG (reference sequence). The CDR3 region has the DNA TGTGCCTGGAGAAATCGGGACAGGGCTAATGAAAAACTGTTTTTT. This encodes CAWRNRDRANEKLFF.